The 19 T cell receptor beta chains given below trace back to one sample, sequenced in a study of T cells in Graves' hyperthyroidism and ophthalmopathy. Using RNA transcripts as the source, TCR beta CDR3 regions were amplified. TCR CDR3 underwent first-round RT-PCR with the HTBI primer set. Using its own MiXCR run on the multiplex PCR reads, TCRdb lists one record per CDR3 protein. Of some 300,000 distinct CDR3 sequences in the sample, approximately 16% were seen once. Sequencing was done on a sample of blood. The receptors were gathered from a man aged 30 to 39 with Graves' hyperthyroidism.

This clonotype showed up many times. The chain carries TRBV12-3 or TRBV12-4 and TRBJ2-1; 12 bases align to TRBD2. This CDR3 is 18 amino acids long. The junction had 17 bases not matched to a gene; V was cut back by 5 bases and J by 9 bases. CDR3 in DNA: TGTGCCAGCAGTGACGTGAGGACCTTGACTAGCGGGAGAGGTGAGCAGTTCTTC. This sequence encodes CASSDVRTLTSGRGEQFF.

The rearrangement joins TRBV6-2 or TRBV6-3 to TRBJ2-1; 12 nucleotides align to TRBD2. This CDR3 comprises 17 residues. Per the germline V gene, CDR1 is MNHEY and CDR2 is SVGEGT. The junction had 8 bases not matched to a gene; V was cut back by 8 bases and J by 0 bases. The DNA for the CDR3 is TGTGCCAGCCGACCTGGACTAGCGGGGAACTCCTACAATGAGCAGTTCTTC. Translated: CASRPGLAGNSYNEQFF.

There are many counts of this clonotype. The chain employs TRBV5-1 and TRBJ2-1; D might be TRBD1 or TRBD2, each matching 7 bases. CDR1 SGHRS and CDR2 YFSETQ come from the germline V gene. This CDR3 contains 17 residues. V dropped 5 bases and J dropped 1 base, with 19 bases sitting between them. Written as DNA, the CDR3 is TGCGCCAGCAGTAAGACCTCAGGGGGGGGATCCTACAATGAGCAGTTCTTC. Translating it yields CASSKTSGGGSYNEQFF.

This clonotype appeared many times. This chain's CDR3 is CASSPARPKAHYEQFF. The CDR3 DNA sequence: TGTGCCAGCAGCCCGGCCCGCCCCAAGGCCCACTATGAGCAGTTCTTC. The chain combines TRBV11-3 with TRBJ2-1; D is unresolved. Germline V gives CDR1 SGHNT, CDR2 YENEEA. The CDR3 totals 16 residues. Trimming left V 5 bases short and J 8 bases short, with 22 bases between.

This rearrangement joins TRBV15 to TRBJ2-1; TRBD2 aligns across 14 bases. Germline V gene data show CDR1 as LNHNV and CDR2 as YYDKDF (reference sequence). V trimming: 0 bases; J trimming: 2 bases; junction bases outside the gene matches: 15. The CDR3 is 22 residues long. The CDR3 protein is CATSRDPFLGLAGGWAYNEQFF. The CDR3 DNA follows: TGTGCCACCAGCAGAGATCCTTTTCTTGGACTAGCGGGAGGATGGGCCTACAATGAGCAGTTCTTC.

Many counts were recorded for this clonotype. The chain uses TRBV10-3 and TRBJ2-7, with D possibly matching TRBD2 (7 bases). The CDR3 is 14 residues long. V was pared by 4 bases and J by 7 bases, with 17 bases between. Per germline, CDR1 ENHRY and CDR2 SYGVKD. The chain's CDR3 is CAISGGREKQEQYF. In DNA form, the CDR3 reads TGTGCCATCAGTGGGGGGCGGGAGAAGCAAGAGCAGTACTTC.

This clonotype was seen at least ten times. This sequence joins TRBV28 and TRBJ2-7; a possible D gene is TRBD1 (6 bases). V was clipped by 6 bases and J by 3 bases, with 12 bases between them. The CDR3 has 13 amino acids. Looked up from germline, CDR1 is MDHEN and CDR2 is SYDVKM. CDR3 in amino acids: CASRRTENYEQYF. The CDR3 coding sequence is TGTGCCAGCAGGCGGACAGAAAACTACGAGCAGTACTTC.

This clonotype was recorded only once. The chain is built from TRBV20-1 and TRBJ2-1; 11 nucleotides line up with TRBD2. The germline V gene has CDR1 DFQATT and CDR2 SNEGSKA (reference sequence). This CDR3 contains 20 residues. V was clipped by 0 bases and J by 7 bases; unmatched bases: 20. The CDR3 DNA reads as TGCAGTGCTAGAGATTTCTGGACTAGCGGGCCGATTGGCTCCGGTAATGAGCAGTTCTTC. It yields the protein CSARDFWTSGPIGSGNEQFF.

In its sample, this clonotype was seen a few times. The CDR3 DNA reads TGTGCCAGCAGCTTAATCAGGGGGCGCACCGAGCAGTACTTC. Amino acid sequence: CASSLIRGRTEQYF. The gene calls are TRBV7-9 and TRBJ2-7, with 8 bases aligning to TRBD1. CDR3 length: 14 amino acids. Germline V gene data show CDR1 as SEHNR and CDR2 as FQNEAQ (reference sequence). The V and J ends lost 2 bases and 6 bases, in that order; junction bases with no gene match: 6. The full variable domain, with the rest looked up from reference TRBV7-9 and TRBJ2-7, is DTGVSQNPRHKITKRGQNVTFRCDPISEHNRLYWYRQTLGQGPEFLTYFQNEAQLEKSRLLSDRFSAERPKGSFSTLEIQRTEQGDSAMYLCASSLIRGRTEQYFGPGTRLTVT.

This clonotype has a count of ten or more. The chain recombines TRBV28 with TRBJ1-2; 9 nucleotides line up with TRBD1. CDR3 length: 15 amino acids. J gave up 3 bases and V 2 bases, and 4 bases lay outside the gene matches. Germline V gives CDR1 MDHEN, CDR2 SYDVKM. Here the CDR3 DNA reads TGTGCCAGCAGTTTAATGGACAGGGGTTACTATGGCTACACCTTC. Translation: CASSLMDRGYYGYTF.

This clonotype occurred many times. The J gene is TRBJ1-5, the V gene TRBV27; the match to TRBD1 covers 10 bases. In germline, CDR1 is MNHEY, CDR2 SMNVEV (reference sequence). The CDR3 runs to 16 residues. The ends lost 2 bases at V and 6 bases at J; junction bases unmatched: 7. CDR3 protein: CASSLAGTGVGQPQHF. DNA for the CDR3: TGTGCCAGCAGTTTAGCCGGGACAGGGGTTGGTCAGCCCCAGCATTTT.

Many counts were recorded for this clonotype. This chain joins TRBV12-3 or TRBV12-4 and TRBJ1-5, with 9 bases identical to TRBD1. The CDR3 runs 14 residues. V trimming: 6 bases; J trimming: 8 bases; junction bases outside the gene matches: 8. The CDR3 coding sequence is TGTGCCAGCAGAGGGACAGGGAGGAGGAAGCCCCAGCATTTT. Translation: CASRGTGRRKPQHF.

At least ten counts were recorded for this clonotype. This sequence joins TRBV5-8 and TRBJ2-5; D is perhaps TRBD2 (5 bases). V was cut by 0 bases and J by 2 bases, with 11 bases left in between. This CDR3 has 15 residues. The germline CDR1 and CDR2 sequences are SGHTS and YDEGEE. CDR3 nucleotides: TGTGCCAGCAGCTTGGATGGTGGAGGACAAGAGACCCAGTACTTC. This gives the protein CASSLDGGGQETQYF.

This clonotype was detected many times. The chain links TRBV2 to TRBJ2-7; the match to TRBD1 covers 8 bases. Germline CDR1 and CDR2: SNHLY and FYNNEI. The CDR3 is made up of 12 amino acids. V dropped 3 bases and J dropped 9; count of bases not matched to a gene: 4. CDR3 nucleotide sequence: TGTGCCAGCAGTGATTACCAGGGGGCGCAGTACTTC. It is translated as CASSDYQGAQYF.

This clonotype showed up just a few times. The rearrangement links TRBV18 to TRBJ1-2; D is ambiguous. CDR1 KGHSH and CDR2 LQKENI come from the germline V gene. The CDR3 sequence is 16 residues long. V was clipped by 3 bases and J by 4 bases, with 18 bases between them. CDR3 loop: CASSPTGFLSSYGYTF. The CDR3 DNA is TGTGCCAGCTCACCGACGGGTTTTTTATCGAGCTATGGCTACACCTTC.

The genes are TRBV4-2 and TRBJ2-3; weak D call: TRBD1 (7 bases). V dropped 6 bases and J dropped 5 bases, with 18 bases sitting between them. The CDR3 contains 15 residues. Germline assignment: CDR1 LGHNA and CDR2 YNFKEQ. DNA of the CDR3: TGTGCCAGCAGGAAAGACACCCAGGGGGGAGATACGCAGTATTTT. This translates into CASRKDTQGGDTQYF.

As to this clonotype: The junction differs from germline at one of its ends, possibly a read error. The genes are TRBV6-2 or TRBV6-3 and TRBJ2-2; weak D call: TRBD2 (5 bases). The CDR3 sequence is 13 residues long. Germline V lookup: CDR1 MNHEY, CDR2 SVGEGT. The CDR3 is CASSYSPTGKRYF. The CDR3 DNA is TGTGCCAGCAGTTACTCTCCAACGGGGAAGCGGTATTTT.

For this clonotype: At one boundary the junction diverges from the germline segment, which might be a read error. V usage is TRBV12-3 or TRBV12-4 and J usage is TRBJ1-1; D unresolved. This CDR3 is 14 amino acids long. CDR3 sequence (DNA): TGTGCCAGCAGTTTTTCGGGGATGAACACTGAAGCTCTCTTT. It specifies CASSFSGMNTEALF.

This rearrangement joins TRBV10-3 to TRBJ2-1; D is uncertain. Trimming pared 0 bases from V and 0 bases from J, leaving 9 bases between. CDR3 length: 16 amino acids. Germline CDR1 is ENHRY and CDR2 is SYGVKD. CDR3 protein: CAISESGPSSYNEQFF. DNA for the CDR3: TGTGCCATCAGTGAGTCTGGTCCTAGCTCCTACAATGAGCAGTTCTTC.